This T cell receptor beta chain derives from a study of brain metastases from non-small cell lung cancer. This CDR3 comprises 16 residues. Per the germline V gene, CDR1 is SEHNR and CDR2 is FQNEAQ (reference sequence). TCRdb keeps only in-frame clones here, not all; method: immunoSEQ multiplex PCR. This sample yields roughly 3,200 clones, of which over 70% are seen a single time; approximately 9.9% belongs to the top ten. As concerns this clone: A read error may account for a junction end that differs from germline.

The V gene is TRBV7-9, the J gene TRBJ1-6; 8 nucleotides align to TRBD1. The TCR sequence derives from a donor at least 40 years old with non-small cell lung cancer. The specimen was tissue from a brain metastasis. CDR3 sequence (DNA): TGTGCTAGCAGCTTAGGACAGGGATTCGCTAATTCACCCCTCCACTTT. Protein: CASSLGQGFANSPLHF. The full variable domain, in which reference TRBV7-9 and TRBJ1-6 provide the parts outside the CDR3, is DTGVSQNPRHKITKRGQNVTFRCDPISEHNRLYWYRQTLGQGPEFLTYFQNEAQLEKSRLLSDRFSAERPKGSFSTLEIQRTEQGDSAMYLCASSLGQGFANSPLHFGNGTRLTVT.